One and the same sample provided the 19 T cell receptor beta chains below, sequenced in a study of T cell responses to AZD1222 COVID-19 vaccine. Assay used: immunoSEQ multiplex PCR; TCRdb lists only in-frame clones, some missing. The table has more than 90,000 clones, more than 85% seen once. This specimen consisted of peripheral blood, obtained 28 days after the second AZD1222 dose. Every receptor here comes from an adult who received the AZD1222 COVID-19 vaccine.

The V gene is TRBV27, the J gene TRBJ1-2; tentative D call: TRBD1 (5 bases). V dropped 10 bases and J dropped 6 bases, with 21 bases sitting between them. Germline lookup yields CDR1 MNHEY and CDR2 SMNVEV (reference sequence). This CDR3 has 14 residues. The DNA of the CDR3 is TGTGCCACACGACGGGGACCCCGGGTCCATGGCTACACCTTC. Translation: CATRRGPRVHGYTF.

This chain uses TRBV3-1 (or the pseudogene TRBV3-2) with TRBJ1-1; D not resolved. V lost 1 base to trimming and J lost 0 bases, with 9 bases between them. CDR1 and CDR2 (germline): LGHDT, YNNKEL (reference sequence). This CDR3 has 15 amino acids. Here the CDR3 reads CASSQVGRLNTEAFF. As DNA, the CDR3 is TGTGCCAGCAGCCAAGTAGGGCGCTTGAACACTGAAGCTTTCTTT.

The V gene is TRBV5-1, the J gene TRBJ1-2; D is unclear. With 1 base removed from V and 3 bases from J, the gap between germline ends came to 7 bases. Per the germline V gene, CDR1 is SGHRS and CDR2 is YFSETQ. The CDR3 extends over 13 amino acids. CDR3 bases: TGCGCCAGCAGCTTGCGGTCACACTATGGCTACACCTTC. Translation: CASSLRSHYGYTF.

V gene TRBV6-5 combines with J gene TRBJ2-7; 7 bases are a match to TRBD1. Germline CDR1 is MNHEY and CDR2 is SVGAGI. V shed 6 bases and J 3 bases; nucleotides not matched to a gene: 2. This CDR3 has 12 residues. CDR3 sequence reads: CASSGDSYEQYF. CDR3 nucleotides: TGTGCCAGCAGCGGGGACAGCTACGAGCAGTACTTC.

The chain recombines TRBV5-1 with TRBJ1-4; D may be TRBD1 (6 bases). This CDR3 is built from 13 residues. Germline CDR1 and CDR2: SGHRS and YFSETQ. Trimming shortened V by 7 bases and J by 3 bases, and 10 bases separated the two germline ends. The CDR3: CASSQGPNEKLFF. In DNA form, the CDR3 reads TGCGCCAGCTCGCAGGGGCCTAATGAAAAACTGTTTTTT.

CDR3 amino acids: CASTGTPMNTEAFF. The CDR3 DNA is TGTGCCAGCACCGGGACCCCCATGAACACTGAAGCTTTCTTT. The J gene is TRBJ1-1, the V gene TRBV2; possible D gene TRBD1, 5 bases. Germline V CDR1 and CDR2: SNHLY, FYNNEI. This CDR3 is 14 amino acids long. V was clipped by 7 bases and J by 0 bases, with 12 bases between them.

The CDR3 nucleotides are TGTGCCAGCAGCTTAGGAGGACAGGGAGACACTGAAGCTTTCTTT. It is translated as CASSLGGQGDTEAFF. The chain combines TRBV7-3 with TRBJ1-1; 8 nucleotides match TRBD1. Losses at the gene ends were 2 bases for V and 3 bases for J; bases not matched to a gene: 5. The CDR3 loop spans 15 amino acids. CDR1 SGHTA and CDR2 FQGTGA come from the germline V gene.

This sequence joins TRBV7-2 and TRBJ2-4; the match to TRBD2 covers 7 bases. V was clipped by 1 base and J by 8 bases; unmatched bases: 11. CDR3 length: 16 residues. Germline lookup yields CDR1 SGHTA and CDR2 FQGNSA. The CDR3 loop is CASSLVGRAPGDIQYF. The DNA of the CDR3 is TGTGCCAGCAGCTTAGTAGGGAGGGCCCCTGGGGACATTCAGTACTTC. Looking up the rest from reference TRBV7-2 and TRBJ2-4 gives the full variable domain: GAGVSQSPSNKVTEKGKDVELRCDPISGHTALYWYRQSLGQGLEFLIYFQGNSAPDKSGLPSDRFSAERTGGSVSTLTIQRTQQEDSAVYLCASSLVGRAPGDIQYFGAGTRLSVL.

This clone came up a few times. The chain carries TRBV12-3 or TRBV12-4 and TRBJ1-2; 7 bases map to TRBD1. The CDR3 consists of 13 residues. V was pared by 0 bases and J by 5 bases, with 0 bases of the junction left unmatched. The CDR3 here is CASSLATGYGYTF. Written as DNA, the CDR3 is TGTGCCAGCAGTTTAGCGACAGGGTATGGCTACACCTTC.

This clone was detected once. The V gene is TRBV6-1, the J gene TRBJ1-4, with D hard to call. CDR1 is MNHNS, CDR2 SASEGT, per germline. This CDR3 is 16 amino acids long. V lost 2 bases to trimming and J lost 8 bases, with 18 bases between them. CDR3 nucleotide sequence: TGTGCCAGCAGTGAACGCACAAGACCGGGATACGAAAAACTGTTTTTT. Its translation is CASSERTRPGYEKLFF.

The chain links TRBV18 to TRBJ1-1; the match to TRBD1 covers 7 bases. CDR3 length equals 14 residues. With V trimmed by 3 bases and J by 1 base, 2 bases remained unmatched. Germline loops: CDR1 KGHSH, CDR2 LQKENI. CDR3 sequence: CASSPGTANTEAFF. The CDR3 DNA reads TGTGCCAGCTCACCCGGGACAGCGAACACTGAAGCTTTCTTT.

This chain uses TRBV19 with TRBJ2-2; TRBD1 might be the D (6 bases). V lost 4 bases to trimming and J lost 4 bases, with 7 bases between them. Germline-derived CDR1 and CDR2 are LNHDA and SQIVND (reference sequence). This CDR3 spans 13 amino acids. Here the CDR3 DNA reads TGTGCCAGTAGTACACAGGGCACCGGGGAGCTGTTTTTT. Encoded protein: CASSTQGTGELFF. Full variable domain (rest looked up from reference TRBV19 and TRBJ2-2): DGGITQSPKYLFRKEGQNVTLSCEQNLNHDAMYWYRQDPGQGLRLIYYSQIVNDFQKGDIAEGYSVSREKKESFPLTVTSAQKNPTAFYLCASSTQGTGELFFGEGSRLTVL.

V and J are TRBV5-1 and TRBJ1-4; TRBD1 agrees at 9 bases. Germline V gene lookup returns CDR1 SGHRS and CDR2 YFSETQ. V shed 4 bases, J shed 0 bases, and the junction held 10 bases outside the gene matches. The CDR3 covers 18 residues. The CDR3 spells CASSPYTGGVTTNEKLFF. The DNA of the CDR3 is TGCGCCAGCAGCCCATATACAGGGGGCGTTACAACTAATGAAAAACTGTTTTTT.

This clone was counted a single time. The chain recombines TRBV7-8 with TRBJ1-4, with D unclear. The CDR3 spans 16 residues. Germline CDR1 is SGHVS and CDR2 is FQNEAQ. V was pared by 3 bases and J by 0 bases, with 11 bases between. In DNA, the CDR3 is TGTGCCAGCAGCTTTGAGACCCCTACAACTAATGAAAAACTGTTTTTT. It translates to CASSFETPTTNEKLFF.

This chain's CDR3 is CASSDTRGGRGNTIYF. In DNA form, the CDR3 reads TGCGCCAGCAGCGACACCCGAGGTGGACGTGGAAACACCATATATTTT. J is TRBJ1-3 and V is TRBV5-1; D is undetermined. The germline V and J ends were trimmed by 4 bases and 3 bases, with 17 bases remaining between them. The CDR3 is 16 amino acids. Germline V gene lookup returns CDR1 SGHRS and CDR2 YFSETQ.

The chain has TRBV15 and TRBJ2-3, with 9 bases that match TRBD1. Germline assignment: CDR1 LNHNV and CDR2 YYDKDF (reference sequence). The CDR3 is made up of 15 amino acids. After removal of 3 bases from V and 2 bases from J, the junction contained 3 bases not matched to a gene. CDR3: CATSRTGGFTDTQYF. DNA of the CDR3: TGTGCCACCAGCAGGACAGGGGGGTTCACAGATACGCAGTATTTT.

This sequence joins TRBV28 and TRBJ2-2; TRBD2 agrees at 8 bases. Germline V CDR1 and CDR2: MDHEN, SYDVKM. V shed 5 bases, J shed 1 base, and the junction held 12 bases outside the gene matches. There are 18 residues in the CDR3. In DNA, the CDR3 is TGTGCCAGCAGTCCCCTGGGATTCAGCGGGGGGAACACCGGGGAGCTGTTTTTT. Protein: CASSPLGFSGGNTGELFF.

The gene calls are TRBV7-3 and TRBJ1-1; no firm D call. The germline CDR1 and CDR2 sequences are SGHTA and FQGTGA. This CDR3 is built from 13 residues. The V end lost 9 bases, the J end lost 0 bases, and 11 bases lay between the germline ends. CDR3 DNA sequence: TGTGCCAGTTCATTCGGAATGAACACTGAAGCTTTCTTT. Encoded protein: CASSFGMNTEAFF.

V is TRBV7-3 and J is TRBJ2-1, with 8 bases fitting TRBD2. The junction had 9 bases not matched to a gene; V was cut back by 5 bases and J by 0 bases. The CDR3 is 17 residues long. Germline V gives CDR1 SGHTA, CDR2 FQGTGA. The CDR3 DNA is TGTGCCAGCAGCCCCCCGGGGCTAGCGGGCTCCTACAATGAGCAGTTCTTC. It codes for CASSPPGLAGSYNEQFF.